This T cell receptor (beta chain) was retrieved from a study of blood T cell repertoires in COVID-19. Study-wide background: COVID-19 samples, acute and convalescent, were from the United States, Italy and Spain.

Repertoires were generated with immunoSEQ multiplex PCR, while TCRdb's copy carries only in-frame clones and drops some. The sample lists 86,000 or so clones, roughly 80% occurring once. The CDR3 has 14 amino acids. CDR1 MNHNS and CDR2 SASEGT come from the germline V gene. The trim removed 3 bases at V and 3 bases at J, leaving 3 bases unmatched. The receptor was isolated from a man aged 70-80 years with acute or convalescent COVID-19. Sequencing used peripheral blood. V gene TRBV6-1 combines with J gene TRBJ2-7, with 9 bases that match TRBD2. The CDR3 nucleotides read TGTGCCAGCAGTGAGGCGGGGGGGCTCTACGAGCAGTACTTC. Protein: CASSEAGGLYEQYF.